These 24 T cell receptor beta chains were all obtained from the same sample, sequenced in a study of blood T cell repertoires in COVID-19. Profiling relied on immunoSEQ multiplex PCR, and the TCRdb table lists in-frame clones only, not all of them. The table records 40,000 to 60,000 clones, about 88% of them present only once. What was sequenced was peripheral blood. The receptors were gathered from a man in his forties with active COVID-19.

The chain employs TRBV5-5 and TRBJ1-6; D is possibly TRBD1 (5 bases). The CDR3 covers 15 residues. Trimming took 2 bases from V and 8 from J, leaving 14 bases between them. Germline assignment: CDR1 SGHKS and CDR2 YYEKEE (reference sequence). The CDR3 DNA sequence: TGTGCCAGCAGCTTATTCGGGGGTATGGATTCACCCCTCCACTTT. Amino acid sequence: CASSLFGGMDSPLHF.

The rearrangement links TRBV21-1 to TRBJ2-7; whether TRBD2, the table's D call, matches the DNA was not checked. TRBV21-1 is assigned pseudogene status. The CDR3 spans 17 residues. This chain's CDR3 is CASSKAFPTSGSYEQYF. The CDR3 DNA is TGTGCCAGCAGCAAAGCATTCCCGACTAGCGGATCCTACGAGCAGTACTTC.

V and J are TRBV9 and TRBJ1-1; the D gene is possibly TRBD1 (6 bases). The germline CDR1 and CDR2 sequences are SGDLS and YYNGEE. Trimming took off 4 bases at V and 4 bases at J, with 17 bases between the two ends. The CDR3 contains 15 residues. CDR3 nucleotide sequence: TGTGCCAGCAGCCCCTGGGGAGGGGGGAGCACTGAAGCTTTCTTT. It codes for CASSPWGGGSTEAFF.

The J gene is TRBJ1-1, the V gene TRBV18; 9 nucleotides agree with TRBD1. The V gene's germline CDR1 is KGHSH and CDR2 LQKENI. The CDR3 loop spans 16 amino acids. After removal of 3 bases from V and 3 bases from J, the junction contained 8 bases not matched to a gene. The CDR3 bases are TGTGCCAGCTCACCGATAGAGGGACAGGGCGACACTGAAGCTTTCTTT. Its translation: CASSPIEGQGDTEAFF.

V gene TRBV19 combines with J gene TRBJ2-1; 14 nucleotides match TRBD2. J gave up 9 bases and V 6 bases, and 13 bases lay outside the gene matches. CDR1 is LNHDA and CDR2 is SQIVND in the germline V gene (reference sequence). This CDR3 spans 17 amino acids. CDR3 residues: CASRPGLAGELGGEQFF. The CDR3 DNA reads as TGTGCCAGTAGGCCGGGACTAGCGGGAGAGCTTGGCGGTGAGCAGTTCTTC.

The CDR3 region is CAISGDRGRGRAREQYF. Here the CDR3 DNA reads TGTGCCATCAGTGGGGACAGGGGGCGCGGGAGGGCTCGAGAGCAGTACTTC. This sequence joins TRBV10-3 and TRBJ2-7; TRBD1 matches 12 bases. The germline V gene encodes CDR1 ENHRY and CDR2 SYGVKD. With 4 bases clipped from V and 7 bases from J, the junction kept 14 bases outside the gene matches. The CDR3 runs to 17 residues.

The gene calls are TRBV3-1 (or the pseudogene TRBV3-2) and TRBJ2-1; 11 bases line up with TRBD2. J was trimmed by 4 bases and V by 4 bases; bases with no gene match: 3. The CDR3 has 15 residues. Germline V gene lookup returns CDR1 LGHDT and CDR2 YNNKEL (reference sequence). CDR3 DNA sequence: TGTGCCAGCAGCCTCCGGACTAGCGGGTACAATGAGCAGTTCTTC. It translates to CASSLRTSGYNEQFF.

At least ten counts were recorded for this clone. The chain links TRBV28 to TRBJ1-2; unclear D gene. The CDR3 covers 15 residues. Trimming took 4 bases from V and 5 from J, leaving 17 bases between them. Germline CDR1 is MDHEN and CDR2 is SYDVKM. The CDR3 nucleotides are TGTGCCAGCAGTTCTCCCCTCACAGTATGGTATGGCTACACCTTC. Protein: CASSSPLTVWYGYTF.

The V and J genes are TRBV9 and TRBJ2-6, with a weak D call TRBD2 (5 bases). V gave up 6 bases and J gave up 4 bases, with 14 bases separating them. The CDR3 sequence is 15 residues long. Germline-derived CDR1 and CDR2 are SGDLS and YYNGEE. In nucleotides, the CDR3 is TGTGCCAGCACCACCGGGGATTTGGGGGCCAACGTCCTGACTTTC. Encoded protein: CASTTGDLGANVLTF. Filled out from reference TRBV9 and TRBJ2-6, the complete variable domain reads DSGVTQTPKHLITATGQRVTLRCSPRSGDLSVYWYQQSLDQGLQFLIQYYNGEERAKGNILERFSAQQFPDLHSELNLSSLELGDSALYFCASTTGDLGANVLTFGAGSRLTVL.

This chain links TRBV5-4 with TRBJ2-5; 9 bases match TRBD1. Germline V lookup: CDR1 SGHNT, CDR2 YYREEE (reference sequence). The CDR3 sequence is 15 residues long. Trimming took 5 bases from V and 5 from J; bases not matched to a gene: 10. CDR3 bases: TGTGCCAGCAGAAATGACAGGGGGGCAGGGGAGACCCAGTACTTC. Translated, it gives CASRNDRGAGETQYF.

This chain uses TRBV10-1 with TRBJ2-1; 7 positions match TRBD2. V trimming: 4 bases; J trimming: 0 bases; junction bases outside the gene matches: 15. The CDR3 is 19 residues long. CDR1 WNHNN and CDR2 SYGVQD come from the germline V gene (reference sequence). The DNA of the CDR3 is TGCGCCAGCAGTGGTGGATCGATCAAGCGGGATAGCTCCTACAATGAGCAGTTCTTC. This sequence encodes CASSGGSIKRDSSYNEQFF.

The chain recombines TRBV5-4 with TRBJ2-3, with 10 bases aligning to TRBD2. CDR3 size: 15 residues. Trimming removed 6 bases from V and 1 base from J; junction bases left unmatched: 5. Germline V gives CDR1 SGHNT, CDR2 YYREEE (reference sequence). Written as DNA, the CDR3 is TGTGCCAGCACGCCTAGCGGGAGAGGCACAGATACGCAGTATTTT. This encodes CASTPSGRGTDTQYF.

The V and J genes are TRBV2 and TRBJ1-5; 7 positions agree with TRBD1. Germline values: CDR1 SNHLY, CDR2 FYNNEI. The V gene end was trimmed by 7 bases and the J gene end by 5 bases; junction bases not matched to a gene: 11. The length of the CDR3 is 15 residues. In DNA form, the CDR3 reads TGTGCCAGCACCTCTACAGGGGTGGGGGATCAGCCCCAGCATTTT. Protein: CASTSTGVGDQPQHF.

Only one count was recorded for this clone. The CDR3 loop reads CASSVSSGPYNEQFF. CDR3 in DNA: TGTGCCAGCAGCGTATCGAGCGGTCCCTACAATGAGCAGTTCTTC. The chain employs TRBV9 and TRBJ2-1, with D maybe TRBD2 (5 bases). Looked up from germline, CDR1 is SGDLS and CDR2 is YYNGEE. This CDR3 spans 15 amino acids. V was shortened by 1 base and J by 2 bases, with 10 bases between the two germline ends.

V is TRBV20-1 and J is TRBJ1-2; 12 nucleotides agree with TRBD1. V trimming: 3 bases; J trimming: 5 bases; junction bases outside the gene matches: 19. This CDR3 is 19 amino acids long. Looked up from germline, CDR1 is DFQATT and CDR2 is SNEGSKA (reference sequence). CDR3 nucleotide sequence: TGCAGTGCTAGTTCGCACGGACCGGGACAGGGGGCAGATGGGTATGGCTACACCTTC. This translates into CSASSHGPGQGADGYGYTF.

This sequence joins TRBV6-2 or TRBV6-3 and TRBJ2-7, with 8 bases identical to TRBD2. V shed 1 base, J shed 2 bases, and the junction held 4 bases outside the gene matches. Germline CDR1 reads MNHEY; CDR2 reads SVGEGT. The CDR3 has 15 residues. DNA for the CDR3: TGTGCCAGCAGTTACTGGAGCGGGGGTCCCTACGAGCAGTACTTC. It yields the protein CASSYWSGGPYEQYF.

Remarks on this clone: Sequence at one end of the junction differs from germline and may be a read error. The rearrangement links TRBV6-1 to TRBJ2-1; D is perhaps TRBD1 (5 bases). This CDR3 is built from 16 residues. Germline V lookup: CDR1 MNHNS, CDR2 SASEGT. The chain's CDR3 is CASREGRVGINNEQFF. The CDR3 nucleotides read TGTGCCAGCAGAGAAGGCAGGGTAGGGATTAACAATGAGCAGTTCTTC.

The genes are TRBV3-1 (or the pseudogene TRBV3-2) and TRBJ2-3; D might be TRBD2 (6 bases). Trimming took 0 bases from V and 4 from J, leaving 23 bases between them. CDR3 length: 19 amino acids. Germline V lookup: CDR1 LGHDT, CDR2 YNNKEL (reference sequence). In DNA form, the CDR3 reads TGTGCCAGCAGCCAAGACGCGGGGCTCCCTAGGTTTGCCCCAGATACGCAGTATTTT. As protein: CASSQDAGLPRFAPDTQYF.

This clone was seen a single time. CDR3 coding DNA: TGTGCCAGCAGTTTAGACGCAGGGGTAAACACCATATATTTT. Translating it yields CASSLDAGVNTIYF. This sequence joins TRBV27 and TRBJ1-3, with D tentatively TRBD1 (6 bases). The germline gives CDR1 MNHEY, CDR2 SMNVEV (reference sequence). V was pared by 2 bases and J by 6 bases, with 11 bases between. This CDR3 is built from 14 residues.

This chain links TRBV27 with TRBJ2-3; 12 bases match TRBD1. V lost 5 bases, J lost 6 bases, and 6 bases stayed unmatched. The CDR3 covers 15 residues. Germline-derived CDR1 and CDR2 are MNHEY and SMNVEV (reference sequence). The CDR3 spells CASSRDRGRPDTQYF. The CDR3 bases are TGTGCCAGCAGTCGGGACAGGGGGCGCCCCGATACGCAGTATTTT.

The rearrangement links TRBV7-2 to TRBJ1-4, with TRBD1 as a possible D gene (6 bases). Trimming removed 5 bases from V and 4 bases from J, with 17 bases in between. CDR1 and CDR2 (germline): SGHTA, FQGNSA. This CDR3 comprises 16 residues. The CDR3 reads CASSLPRQADNEKLFF. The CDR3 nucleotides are TGTGCCAGCAGCCTCCCTCGACAGGCCGATAATGAAAAACTGTTTTTT.

CDR3 loop: CASSQGPLAGGDPEQYF. CDR3 bases: TGTGCCAGCAGCCAAGGACCTTTAGCGGGAGGGGACCCCGAGCAGTACTTC. The chain is built from TRBV3-1 (or the pseudogene TRBV3-2) and TRBJ2-7; TRBD2 matches 11 bases. The CDR3 runs 17 residues. Trimming cost V 1 base and J 6 bases; bases outside gene matches: 11. The germline V gene encodes CDR1 LGHDT and CDR2 YNNKEL (reference sequence).

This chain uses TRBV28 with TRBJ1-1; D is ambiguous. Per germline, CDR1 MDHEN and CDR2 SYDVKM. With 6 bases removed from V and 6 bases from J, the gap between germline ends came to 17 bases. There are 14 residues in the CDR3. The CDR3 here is CASSLLAPRAEAFF. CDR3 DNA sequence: TGTGCCAGCAGCCTTCTAGCCCCGAGGGCTGAAGCTTTCTTT.

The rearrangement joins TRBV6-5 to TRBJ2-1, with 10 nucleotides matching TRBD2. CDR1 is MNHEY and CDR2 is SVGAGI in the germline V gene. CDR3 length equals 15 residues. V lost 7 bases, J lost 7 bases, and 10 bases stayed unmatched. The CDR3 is CASKGLAETGNEQFF. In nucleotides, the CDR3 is TGTGCCAGCAAAGGACTAGCGGAGACTGGGAATGAGCAGTTCTTC.